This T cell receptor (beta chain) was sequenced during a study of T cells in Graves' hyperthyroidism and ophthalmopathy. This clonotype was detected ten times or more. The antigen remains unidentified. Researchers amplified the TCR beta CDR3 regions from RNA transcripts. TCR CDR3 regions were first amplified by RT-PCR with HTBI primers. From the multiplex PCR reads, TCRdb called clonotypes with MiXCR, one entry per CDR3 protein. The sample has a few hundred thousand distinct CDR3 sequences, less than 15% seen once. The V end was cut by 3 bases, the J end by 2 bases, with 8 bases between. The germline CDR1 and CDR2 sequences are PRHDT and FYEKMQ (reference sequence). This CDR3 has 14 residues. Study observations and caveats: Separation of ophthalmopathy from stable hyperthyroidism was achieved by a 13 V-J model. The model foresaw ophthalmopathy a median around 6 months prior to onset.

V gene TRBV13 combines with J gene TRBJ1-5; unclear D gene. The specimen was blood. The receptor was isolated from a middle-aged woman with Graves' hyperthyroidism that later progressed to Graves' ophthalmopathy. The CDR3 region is CASSFGGRNQPQHF. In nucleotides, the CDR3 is TGTGCCAGCAGCTTCGGCGGGCGCAATCAGCCCCAGCATTTT.